This T cell receptor beta chain is from a study of Graves' ophthalmopathy and Graves' hyperthyroidism. RNA transcripts yielded amplified TCR beta CDR3 regions. Second-round multiplex PCR came after a first-round RT-PCR that employed HTBI primers. TCRdb recomputed calls from the multiplex PCR reads with MiXCR, one row per CDR3 protein. The sample has under 250,000 distinct CDR3 sequences; under 30% are singletons. The clonotype was recovered from a man aged 45-65 years with Graves' ophthalmopathy. What was sequenced was peripheral blood.

Written as DNA, the CDR3 is TGTGCCAGCAGCCTCGCCCAAAACTCACCCCTCCACTTT. Encoded protein: CASSLAQNSPLHF. This rearrangement joins TRBV11-2 to TRBJ1-6; D gene uncertain. The CDR3 totals 13 residues. The germline gives CDR1 SGHAT, CDR2 FQNNGV. The V gene lost 5 bases and the J gene lost 10 bases, with 12 bases spanning the gap.